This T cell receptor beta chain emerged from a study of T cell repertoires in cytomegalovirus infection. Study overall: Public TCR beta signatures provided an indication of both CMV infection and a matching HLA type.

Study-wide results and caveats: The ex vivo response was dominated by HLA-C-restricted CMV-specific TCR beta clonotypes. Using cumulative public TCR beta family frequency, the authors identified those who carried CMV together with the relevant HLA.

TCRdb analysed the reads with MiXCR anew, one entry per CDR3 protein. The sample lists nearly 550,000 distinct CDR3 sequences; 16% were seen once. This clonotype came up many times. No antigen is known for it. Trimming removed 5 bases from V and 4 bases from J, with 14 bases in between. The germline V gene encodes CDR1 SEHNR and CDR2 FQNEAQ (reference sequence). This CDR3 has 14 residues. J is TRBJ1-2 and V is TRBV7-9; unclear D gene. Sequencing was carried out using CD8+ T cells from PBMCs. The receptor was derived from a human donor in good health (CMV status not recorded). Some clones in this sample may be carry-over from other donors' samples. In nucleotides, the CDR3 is TGTGCCAGCAGCCAGCGCTCCGAATCCTATGGCTACACCTTC. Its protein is CASSQRSESYGYTF. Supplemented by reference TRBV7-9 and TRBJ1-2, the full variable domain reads DTGVSQNPRHKITKRGQNVTFRCDPISEHNRLYWYRQTLGQGPEFLTYFQNEAQLEKSRLLSDRFSAERPKGSFSTLEIQRTEQGDSAMYLCASSQRSESYGYTFGSGTRLTVV.